This T cell receptor (beta chain) was profiled in a study of OX40 agonist ivuxolimab in advanced cancers. Study-level information: People who had prior anti-PD-1, anti-PD-L1 or anti-CTLA-4 therapy could take part, and under 45% had some. Three individuals attained partial responses, comprising one hepatocellular carcinoma case and two cutaneous melanoma cases. General study results and limits: Some nonresponders likewise displayed low normalized T-cell clonal expansion.

Using immunoSEQ multiplex PCR, the repertoire was profiled, and TCRdb retains in-frame clones only, with some absent. The sample consists of roughly 42,000 clones, approximately 83% of them appearing once. This clone was counted at least ten times. Its target is not known. Per the germline V gene, CDR1 is MDHEN and CDR2 is SYDVKM. This CDR3 spans 15 amino acids. The V and J ends lost 5 bases and 3 bases respectively, with 15 bases between them. The TCR was taken from an adult with an advanced solid tumor such as melanoma, head and neck, liver or kidney cancer. The chain employs TRBV28 and TRBJ2-3; a possible D gene is TRBD2 (7 bases). Here the sequenced sample was CD4+ or CD8+ T cells sorted from blood, taken in a trial of the OX40 agonist ivuxolimab. The CDR3 spells CASSVGGGETDTQYF. CDR3 nucleotide sequence: TGTGCCAGCAGTGTGGGAGGGGGGGAGACAGATACGCAGTATTTT.